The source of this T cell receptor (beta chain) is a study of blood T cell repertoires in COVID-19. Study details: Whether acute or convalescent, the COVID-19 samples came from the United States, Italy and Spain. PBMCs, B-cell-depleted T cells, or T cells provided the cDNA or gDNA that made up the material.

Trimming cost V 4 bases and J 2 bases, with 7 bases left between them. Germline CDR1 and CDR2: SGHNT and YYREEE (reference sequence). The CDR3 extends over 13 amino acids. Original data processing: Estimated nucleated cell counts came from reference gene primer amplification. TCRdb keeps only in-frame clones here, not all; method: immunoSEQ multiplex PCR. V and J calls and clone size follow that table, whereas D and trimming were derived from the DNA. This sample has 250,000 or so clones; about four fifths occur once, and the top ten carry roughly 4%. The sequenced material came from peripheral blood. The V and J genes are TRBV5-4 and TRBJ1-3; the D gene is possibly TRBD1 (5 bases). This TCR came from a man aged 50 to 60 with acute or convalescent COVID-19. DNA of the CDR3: TGTGCCAGCAGCACGACAGCTGGAAACACCATATATTTT. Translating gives CASSTTAGNTIYF.